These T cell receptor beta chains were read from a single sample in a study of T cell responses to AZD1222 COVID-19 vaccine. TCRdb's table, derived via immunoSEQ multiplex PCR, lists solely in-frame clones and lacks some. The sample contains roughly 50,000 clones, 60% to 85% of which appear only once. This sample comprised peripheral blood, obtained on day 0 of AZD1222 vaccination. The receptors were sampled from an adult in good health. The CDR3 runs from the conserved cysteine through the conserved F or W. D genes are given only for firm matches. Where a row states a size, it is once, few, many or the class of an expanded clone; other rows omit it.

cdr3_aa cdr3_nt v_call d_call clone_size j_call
CASSFRTVPEQYF TGTGCCAGCAGTTTTCGGACAGTCCCCGAGCAGTACTTC TRBV12-3/TRBV12-4 - - TRBJ2-7
CASSFDRSGRETGELFF TGTGCCAGCAGTTTTGATAGATCAGGGAGAGAAACCGGGGAGCTGTTTTTT TRBV28 - once TRBJ2-2
CASSLEHRVTPEAFF TGTGCCAGCAGTTTAGAGCACAGGGTCACACCTGAAGCTTTCTTT TRBV28 - - TRBJ1-1
CASSSTLSGSPLHF TGTGCCAGCAGCTCCACCCTATCAGGATCACCCCTCCACTTT TRBV7-2 - - TRBJ1-6
CASSQQEAGYTF TGTGCCAGTAGCCAACAGGAGGCAGGCTACACCTTC TRBV19 - once TRBJ1-2
CASSSPAGGGGYTF TGCGCCAGCAGCTCCCCGGCAGGGGGAGGTGGCTACACCTTC TRBV5-1 TRBD1 - TRBJ1-2
CASSLVFATNEKLFF TGTGCCAGCAGTCTTGTATTCGCAACTAATGAAAAACTGTTTTTT TRBV3-1/TRBV3-2 - few TRBJ1-4
CASSPAGGRGTTNQGGRETQYF TGTGCCAGCAGCCCAGCGGGGGGAAGGGGCACAACCAATCAAGGAGGGCGGGAGACCCAGTACTTC TRBV6-2/TRBV6-3 TRBD2 - TRBJ2-5
CASSQVGQGARNTIYF TGTGCCAGCAGCCAAGTAGGCCAGGGGGCAAGAAACACCATATATTTT TRBV3-1/TRBV3-2 TRBD1 - TRBJ1-3
CASSARTGWSGANVLTF TGTGCCAGCAGCGCGAGGACAGGTTGGTCTGGGGCCAACGTCCTGACTTTC TRBV7-8 TRBD1 - TRBJ2-6
CASSLLREGEQYF TGTGCCAGCAGCCTCCTCCGGGAGGGCGAGCAGTACTTC TRBV7-2 TRBD2 few TRBJ2-7
CASSFKIGYSSYEQYF TGTGCCAGCAGCTTTAAGATTGGATATAGCTCCTACGAGCAGTACTTC TRBV7-8 - few TRBJ2-7
CASSLATGFQETQYF TGTGCCAGCAGCTTAGCAACGGGGTTCCAAGAGACCCAGTACTTC TRBV7-7 - - TRBJ2-5
CAWQGLATDTQYF TGTGCCTGGCAAGGACTAGCGACAGATACGCAGTATTTT TRBV30 TRBD2 medium-sized TRBJ2-3
CASSLVSSGNTGELFF TGTGCCAGCAGCTTAGTTTCTAGCGGGAACACCGGGGAGCTGTTTTTT TRBV7-6 TRBD2 - TRBJ2-2
CASSFSGNTEAFF TGTGCCAGCAGTTTCTCCGGGAACACTGAAGCTTTCTTT TRBV27 - - TRBJ1-1
CASTDRASEAFF TGTGCCAGTACAGACAGGGCCAGTGAAGCTTTCTTT TRBV19 TRBD1 - TRBJ1-1
CASSLVGQGGYGYTF TGCGCCAGCAGCTTAGTAGGACAGGGGGGCTATGGCTACACCTTC TRBV5-1 TRBD1 once TRBJ1-2
CASSRGRDIANEQFF TGTGCCAGTAGTCGGGGGCGGGATATCGCCAATGAGCAGTTCTTC TRBV19 - - TRBJ2-1
CATSEQTVNYGYTF TGTGCCACCAGTGAGCAGACAGTTAACTATGGCTACACCTTC TRBV24-1 - - TRBJ1-2
CASSATSGGANEQFF TGTGCCAGCAGCGCGACTAGCGGGGGTGCCAATGAGCAGTTCTTC TRBV2 TRBD2 once TRBJ2-1
CAWSPDSIQLF TGTGCCTGGAGTCCCGACAGCATTCAGCTTTTC TRBV30 - - TRBJ1-2
CASSLPGNQPQHF TGTGCCAGCAGTTTGCCAGGCAATCAGCCCCAGCATTTT TRBV12-3/TRBV12-4 - - TRBJ1-5
CASRRNEKLFF TGTGCCAGCAGGAGGAATGAAAAACTGTTTTTT TRBV3-1/TRBV3-2 - - TRBJ1-4
CASSFDRNSPLHF TGTGCCAGCAGCTTCGACAGAAATTCACCCCTCCACTTT TRBV11-1 - - TRBJ1-6
CASSMGREGQPQHF TGTGCCAGTAGTATGGGTAGGGAAGGACAGCCCCAGCATTTT TRBV19 - once TRBJ1-5
CASSAWDRRENGLTF TGTGCCAGTAGTGCCTGGGACAGGAGAGAAAATGGCTTGACCTTC TRBV19 TRBD1 - TRBJ1-2
CASSLFNLGRKGGYTF TGTGCCAGCAGCTTGTTCAATCTGGGCAGGAAGGGTGGCTACACCTTC TRBV7-9 - - TRBJ1-2
CASSLVQGAAYEQYF TGTGCCAGCAGCTTGGTACAGGGGGCGGCCTACGAGCAGTACTTC TRBV7-8 TRBD1 - TRBJ2-7
CASSVAGGSPETQYF TGTGCCAGCAGCGTAGCAGGGGGCTCCCCAGAGACCCAGTACTTC TRBV9 TRBD1 - TRBJ2-5
CASSYEEGTEAFF TGTGCCAGCAGTTATGAAGAGGGGACTGAAGCTTTCTTT TRBV6-5 - - TRBJ1-1
CASSSRGARENSPLHF TGTGCCAGCAGTTCTCGGGGGGCCAGGGAGAATTCACCCCTCCACTTT TRBV28 - - TRBJ1-6
CASSLGTSGTDTQYF TGCGCCAGCAGCTTGGGGACTTCTGGCACAGATACGCAGTATTTT TRBV5-1 - - TRBJ2-3
CSASDTRRNTEAFF TGCAGTGCTAGTGATACCAGGAGGAACACTGAAGCTTTCTTT TRBV20-1 - - TRBJ1-1
CASRTGQGDQPQHF TGTGCCAGTAGAACGGGACAGGGGGATCAGCCCCAGCATTTT TRBV19 TRBD1 once TRBJ1-5
CASSPGQTNYGYTF TGTGCCAGCAGCCCGGGACAGACTAACTATGGCTACACCTTC TRBV7-9 TRBD1 - TRBJ1-2
CASSYSGRTDTQYF TGTGCCAGCAGTTATAGCGGTCGCACAGATACGCAGTATTTT TRBV28 - - TRBJ2-3
CASNGNQPQHF TGTGCCAGCAACGGCAATCAGCCCCAGCATTTT TRBV6-4 - - TRBJ1-5
CASSQGTLGYTF TGTGCCAGCAGCCAAGGGACCCTCGGCTACACCTTC TRBV28 - - TRBJ1-2
CATGLRRDNSPLHF TGTGCCACGGGACTCAGAAGGGATAATTCACCCCTCCACTTT TRBV6-5 - - TRBJ1-6
CASSPPLAGGRNTGELFF TGTGCCAGTAGCCCACCACTAGCGGGGGGTCGAAACACCGGGGAGCTGTTTTTT TRBV19 TRBD2 - TRBJ2-2
CASSFHVQGFGTPLHF TGTGCCAGCAGTTTTCACGTACAGGGGTTCGGGACACCCCTCCACTTT TRBV6-5 TRBD1 - TRBJ1-6
CASSLRSLGGFSYEQFF TGTGCCAGCAGCTTAAGGTCTTTGGGGGGCTTTAGTTATGAGCAGTTCTTC TRBV7-2 - - TRBJ2-1
CASSLEGFTEAFF TGTGCCAGCAGCTTGGAGGGGTTCACTGAAGCTTTCTTT TRBV5-4 - once TRBJ1-1
CASMIRGPYEQYF TGTGCCAGCATGATCAGGGGCCCCTACGAGCAGTACTTC TRBV5-4 - - TRBJ2-7
CASGAGNYEQYF TGTGCCAGCGGCGCAGGCAACTACGAGCAGTACTTC TRBV27 - - TRBJ2-7
CAISFRGETEAFF TGTGCCATCAGCTTTCGGGGTGAGACTGAAGCTTTCTTT TRBV10-3 - - TRBJ1-1
CASSQSTGGAVADTQYF TGTGCCAGCAGCCAAAGCACGGGGGGGGCAGTGGCAGATACGCAGTATTTT TRBV4-2 TRBD2 - TRBJ2-3
CASSQDLQTGGKEGLCYSNQPQHF TGTGCCAGCAGCCAAGACTTACAGACAGGGGGTAAGGAGGGTCTGTGTTATAGCAATCAGCCCCAGCATTTT TRBV3-1/TRBV3-2 TRBD1 - TRBJ1-5
CASSLDTGGNTIYF TGCGCCAGCAGCTTGGATACAGGGGGAAACACCATATATTTT TRBV5-1 - - TRBJ1-3
CASSFREREQYF TGTGCCAGCAGCTTCAGAGAGAGGGAGCAGTACTTC TRBV11-2 - - TRBJ2-7
CASSHDRVNTEAFF TGCGCCAGCAGCCATGACAGGGTTAACACTGAAGCTTTCTTT TRBV5-1 TRBD1 - TRBJ1-1
CASSGDGYSNQPQHF TGTGCCAGCAGCGGCGACGGCTATAGCAATCAGCCCCAGCATTTT TRBV9 - - TRBJ1-5
CASSQAGDRADSGTEAFF TGCGCCAGCAGCCAAGCCGGGGACAGGGCAGACTCGGGCACTGAAGCTTTCTTT TRBV4-1 TRBD1 - TRBJ1-1
CASSRGTSGWGDTQYF TGTGCCAGCAGCCGAGGGACTAGCGGGTGGGGAGATACGCAGTATTTT TRBV7-8 TRBD2 - TRBJ2-3
CAGEGFTGNTIYF TGTGCCGGAGAGGGGTTTACTGGAAACACCATATATTTT TRBV30 - - TRBJ1-3
CASSSMTGRTEAFF TGCGCCAGCAGCTCTATGACAGGGAGAACTGAAGCTTTCTTT TRBV5-1 TRBD1 - TRBJ1-1
CASSPGGSGEQYF TGTGCCAGCAGCCCAGGGGGGAGTGGCGAGCAGTACTTC TRBV28 - many TRBJ2-7